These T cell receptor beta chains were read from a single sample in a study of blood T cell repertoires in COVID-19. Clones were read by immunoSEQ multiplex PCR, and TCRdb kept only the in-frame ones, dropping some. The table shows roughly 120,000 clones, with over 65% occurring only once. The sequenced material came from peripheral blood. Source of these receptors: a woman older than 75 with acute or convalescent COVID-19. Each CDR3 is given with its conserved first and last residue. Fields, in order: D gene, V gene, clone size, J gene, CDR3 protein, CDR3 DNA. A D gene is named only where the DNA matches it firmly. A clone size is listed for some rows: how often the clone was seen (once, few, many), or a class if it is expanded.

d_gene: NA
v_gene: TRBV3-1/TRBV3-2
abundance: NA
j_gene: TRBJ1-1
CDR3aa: CASSQPIPGTEAFF
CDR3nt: TGTGCCAGCAGCCAGCCAATTCCGGGAACTGAAGCTTTCTTT

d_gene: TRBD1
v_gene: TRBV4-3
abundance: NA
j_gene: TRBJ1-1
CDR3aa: CASSQPRGGQVAEAFF
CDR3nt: TGCGCCAGCAGCCAACCCCGTGGAGGACAGGTGGCTGAAGCTTTCTTT

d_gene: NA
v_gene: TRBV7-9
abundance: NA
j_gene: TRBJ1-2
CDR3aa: CASSLPYHGYGYTF
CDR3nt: TGTGCCAGCAGCTTACCCTATCACGGCTATGGCTACACCTTC

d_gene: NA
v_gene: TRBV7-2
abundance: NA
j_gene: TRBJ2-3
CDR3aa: CASSLSRDTQYF
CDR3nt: TGTGCCAGCAGCTTATCTAGGGATACGCAGTATTTT

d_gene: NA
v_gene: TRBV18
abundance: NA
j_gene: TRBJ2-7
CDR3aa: CASSPPIPIWYEQYF
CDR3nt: TGTGCCAGCTCACCACCGATCCCTATATGGTACGAGCAGTACTTC

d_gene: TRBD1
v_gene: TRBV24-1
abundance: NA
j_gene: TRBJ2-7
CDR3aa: CATSDVGTGGEEQYF
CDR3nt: TGTGCCACCAGTGATGTCGGGACAGGGGGCGAGGAGCAGTACTTC

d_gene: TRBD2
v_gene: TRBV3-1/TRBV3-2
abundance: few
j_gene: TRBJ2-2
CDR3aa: CASSHPETSGRAGATGELFF
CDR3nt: TGTGCCAGCAGCCATCCAGAGACTAGCGGGAGGGCCGGAGCCACCGGGGAGCTGTTTTTT

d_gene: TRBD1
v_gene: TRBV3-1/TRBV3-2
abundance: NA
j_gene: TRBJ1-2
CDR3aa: CASSHYGTGGIGYTF
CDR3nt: TGTGCCAGCAGTCATTACGGGACAGGGGGCATTGGCTACACCTTC

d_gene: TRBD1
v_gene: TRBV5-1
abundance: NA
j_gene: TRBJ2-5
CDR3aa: CASSFFPGGIETQYF
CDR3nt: TGCGCCAGCAGCTTCTTCCCAGGGGGCATCGAGACCCAGTACTTC

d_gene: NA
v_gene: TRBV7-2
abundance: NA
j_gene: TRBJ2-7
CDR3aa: CASGTGGTIYEQYF
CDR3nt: TGTGCCAGCGGCACCGGCGGGACCATTTACGAGCAGTACTTC

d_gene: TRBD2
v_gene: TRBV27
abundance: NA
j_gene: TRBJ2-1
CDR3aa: CASRSTEGLAGVNEQFF
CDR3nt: TGTGCCAGCAGATCAACCGAGGGACTAGCGGGCGTCAATGAGCAGTTCTTC

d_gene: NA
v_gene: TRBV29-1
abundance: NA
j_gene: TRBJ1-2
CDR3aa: CSAGDSLNGYTF
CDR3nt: TGCAGCGCCGGCGACAGTTTAAATGGCTACACCTTC

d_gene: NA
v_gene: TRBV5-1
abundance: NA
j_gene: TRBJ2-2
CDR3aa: CASSSGTPTGELFF
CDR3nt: TGCGCCAGCAGCAGCGGGACACCAACCGGGGAGCTGTTTTTT

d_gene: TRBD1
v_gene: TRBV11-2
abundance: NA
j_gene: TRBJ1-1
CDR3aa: CASSSRQGVNTEAFF
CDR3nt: TGTGCCAGCAGCTCGCGACAGGGGGTGAACACTGAAGCTTTCTTT

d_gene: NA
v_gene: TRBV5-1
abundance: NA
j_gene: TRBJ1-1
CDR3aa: CASSLTGQTNTEAFF
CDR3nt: TGCGCCAGCAGCCTTACCGGACAGACGAACACTGAAGCTTTCTTT

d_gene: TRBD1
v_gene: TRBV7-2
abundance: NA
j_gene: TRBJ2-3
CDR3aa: CASSDNRGWADTQYF
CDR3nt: TGTGCCAGCAGCGATAACAGGGGATGGGCAGATACGCAGTATTTT

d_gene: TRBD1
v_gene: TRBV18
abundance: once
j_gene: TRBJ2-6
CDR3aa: CASWPGQGNSGAGANVLTF
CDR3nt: TGTGCCAGCTGGCCGGGACAGGGTAACTCGGGTGCTGGGGCCAACGTCCTGACTTTC

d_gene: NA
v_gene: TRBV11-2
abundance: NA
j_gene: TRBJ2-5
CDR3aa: CASSLYETQYF
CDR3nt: TGTGCCAGCAGCCTCTACGAGACCCAGTACTTC

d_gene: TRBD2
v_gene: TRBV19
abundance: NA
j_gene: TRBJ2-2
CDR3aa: CASSIATSGGPAGELFF
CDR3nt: TGTGCCAGTAGTATAGCTACTAGCGGGGGGCCGGCCGGGGAGCTGTTTTTT

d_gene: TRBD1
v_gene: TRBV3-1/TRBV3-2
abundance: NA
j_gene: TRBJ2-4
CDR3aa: CASSLQALQGGVNIQYF
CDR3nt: TGTGCCAGCAGCCTCCAAGCCCTGCAAGGGGGCGTTAACATTCAGTACTTC

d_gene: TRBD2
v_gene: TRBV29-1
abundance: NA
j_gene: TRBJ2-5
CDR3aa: CSVVRLAGGQETQYF
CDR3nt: TGCAGCGTTGTGCGGCTAGCGGGGGGGCAGGAGACCCAGTACTTC

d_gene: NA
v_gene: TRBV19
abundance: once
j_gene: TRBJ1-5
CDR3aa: CASSILTATQPQHF
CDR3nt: TGTGCCAGTAGTATACTGACAGCCACCCAGCCCCAGCATTTT

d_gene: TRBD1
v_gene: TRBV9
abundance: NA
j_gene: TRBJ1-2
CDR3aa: CASSVDGQDYGYTF
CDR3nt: TGTGCCAGCAGCGTAGATGGACAGGACTATGGCTACACCTTC

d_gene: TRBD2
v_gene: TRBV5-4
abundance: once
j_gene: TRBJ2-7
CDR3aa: CASSLDLAGDYEQYF
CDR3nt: TGTGCCAGCAGCTTGGATCTAGCGGGGGACTACGAGCAGTACTTC

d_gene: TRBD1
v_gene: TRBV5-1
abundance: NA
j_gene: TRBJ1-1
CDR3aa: CASSLVPGGMNTEAFF
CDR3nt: TGCGCCAGCAGCTTGGTTCCAGGGGGCATGAACACTGAAGCTTTCTTT

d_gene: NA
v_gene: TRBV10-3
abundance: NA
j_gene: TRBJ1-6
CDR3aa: CAISEGPYNSPLHF
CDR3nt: TGTGCCATCAGTGAGGGGCCCTATAATTCACCCCTCCACTTT

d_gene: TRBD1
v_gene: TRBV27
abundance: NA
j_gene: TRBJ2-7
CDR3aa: CASSFVDRVVGEQYF
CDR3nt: TGTGCCAGCAGTTTCGTCGACAGGGTAGTTGGCGAGCAGTACTTC

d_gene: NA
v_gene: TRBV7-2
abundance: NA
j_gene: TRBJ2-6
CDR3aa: CASSGLSGANVLTF
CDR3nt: TGTGCCAGCAGCGGACTATCTGGGGCCAACGTCCTGACTTTC

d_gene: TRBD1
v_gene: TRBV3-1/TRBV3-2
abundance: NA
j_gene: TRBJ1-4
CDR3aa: CASSFGGQGAEKLFF
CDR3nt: TGTGCCAGCAGCTTCGGGGGACAGGGGGCGGAAAAACTGTTTTTT

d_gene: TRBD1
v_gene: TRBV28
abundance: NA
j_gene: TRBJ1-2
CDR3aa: CASSLVRLDRHYGYTF
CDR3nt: TGTGCCAGCAGTTTGGTACGCTTGGACAGGCACTATGGCTACACCTTC

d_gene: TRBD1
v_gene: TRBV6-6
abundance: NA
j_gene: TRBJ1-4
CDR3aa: CASSFTGGGEKLFF
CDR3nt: TGTGCCAGCAGCTTTACAGGGGGGGGTGAAAAACTGTTTTTT

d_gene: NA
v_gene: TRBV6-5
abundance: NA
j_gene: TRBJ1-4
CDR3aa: CASSFDRISTNEKLFF
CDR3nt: TGTGCCAGCAGTTTTGACAGGATCTCAACTAATGAAAAACTGTTTTTT

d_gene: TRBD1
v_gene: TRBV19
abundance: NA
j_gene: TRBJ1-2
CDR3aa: CASSPRDRSGYTF
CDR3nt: TGTGCCAGTAGTCCCCGGGACAGATCTGGCTACACCTTC

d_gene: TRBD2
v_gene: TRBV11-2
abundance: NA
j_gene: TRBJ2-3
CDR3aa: CASSLGTSGGAGTQYF
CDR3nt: TGTGCCAGCAGCTTAGGGACTAGCGGGGGGGCAGGTACGCAGTATTTT

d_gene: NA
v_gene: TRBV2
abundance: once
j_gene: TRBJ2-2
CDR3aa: CASRARERPGELFF
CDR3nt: TGTGCCAGCAGGGCTCGGGAGCGACCCGGGGAGCTGTTTTTT

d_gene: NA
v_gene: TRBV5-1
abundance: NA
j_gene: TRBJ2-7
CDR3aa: CASSLGGTFSSYEQYF
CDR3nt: TGCGCCAGCAGCTTGGGTGGGACTTTTAGCTCCTACGAGCAGTACTTC

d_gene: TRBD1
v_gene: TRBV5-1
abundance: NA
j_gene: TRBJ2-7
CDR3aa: CASSFTLTGGTEQYF
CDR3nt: TGCGCCAGCAGCTTCACCCTCACAGGGGGTACCGAGCAGTACTTC

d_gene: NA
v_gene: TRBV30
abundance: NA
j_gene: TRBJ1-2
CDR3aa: CAWTEGLSGYTF
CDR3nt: TGTGCCTGGACGGAGGGGCTGTCCGGCTACACCTTC

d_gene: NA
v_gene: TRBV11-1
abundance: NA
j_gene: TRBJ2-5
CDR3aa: CASSFSLTRVQETQYF
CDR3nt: TGTGCCAGCAGCTTCAGTCTCACCCGGGTTCAAGAGACCCAGTACTTC

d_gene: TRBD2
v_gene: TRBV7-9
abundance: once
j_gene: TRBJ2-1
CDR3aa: CASSLSGSSYNEQFF
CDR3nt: TGTGCCAGCAGCTTAAGCGGGAGCTCCTACAATGAGCAGTTCTTC

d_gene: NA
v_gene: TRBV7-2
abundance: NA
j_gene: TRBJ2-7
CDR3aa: CASSSTNAYEQYF
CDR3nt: TGTGCCAGCAGCTCGACAAACGCCTACGAGCAGTACTTC

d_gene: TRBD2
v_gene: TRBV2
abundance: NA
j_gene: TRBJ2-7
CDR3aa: CASTTSGAAGF
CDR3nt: TGTGCCAGCACGACTAGCGGGGCGGCCGGCTTC

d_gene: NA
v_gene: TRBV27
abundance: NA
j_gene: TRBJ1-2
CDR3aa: CASSPAGSVGGYTF
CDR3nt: TGTGCCAGCAGTCCGGCGGGAAGCGTCGGAGGCTACACCTTC